This TCR beta chain was recorded in a study of T-cell reconstitution after alpha-beta-depleted transplantation in children. Study findings and constraints: Expanded graft clones, several hundred of them, were reportedly the source of alpha-beta T cells about two months after transplant. TCRbeta diversity was high at day 60 in some patients (a result of surviving recipient T cells and thymic progenitors). After one year, T-cell counts and TCRbeta diversity mostly came from new T cells.

From germline, CDR1 is SGDLS and CDR2 YYNGEE. Trimming took off 0 bases at V and 3 bases at J, with 10 bases between the two ends. The CDR3 consists of 14 residues. Concerning this clonotype itself: What it binds is unknown.

Library preparation (for TCRbeta) was performed with unique molecular identifiers. TCRdb reanalysed the PCR reads using MiXCR and keeps one entry per CDR3 protein. The sample includes 700,000 or so distinct CDR3 sequences, about an eighth seen only once; the top ten take 0.79%. Specimen: PBMCs, collected before TCRalphabeta/CD19-depleted stem cell transplant. V is TRBV9 and J is TRBJ2-7, with a weak D call TRBD2 (6 bases). The TCR was taken from a girl aged 2 to 9 with congenital amegakaryocytic thrombocytopenia, due to receive a stem cell transplant. This chain's CDR3 is CASSVDGGGYEQYF. In DNA form, the CDR3 reads TGTGCCAGCAGCGTAGACGGGGGTGGCTACGAGCAGTACTTC.